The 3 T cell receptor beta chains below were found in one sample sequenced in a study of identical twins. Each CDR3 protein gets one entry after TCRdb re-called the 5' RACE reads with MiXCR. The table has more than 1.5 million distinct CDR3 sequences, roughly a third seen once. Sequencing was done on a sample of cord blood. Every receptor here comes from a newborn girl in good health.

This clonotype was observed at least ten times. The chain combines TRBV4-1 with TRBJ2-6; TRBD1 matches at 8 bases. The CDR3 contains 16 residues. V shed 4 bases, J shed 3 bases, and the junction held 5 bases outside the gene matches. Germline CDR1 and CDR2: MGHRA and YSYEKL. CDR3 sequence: CASSRWTGFGANVLTF. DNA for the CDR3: TGCGCCAGCAGCCGCTGGACAGGGTTTGGGGCCAACGTCCTGACTTTC.

In DNA form, the CDR3 reads TGTGCCAGCAGCTCCCGAGGAAGGGCGCTAGCCAAAAACATTCAGTACTTC. It codes for CASSSRGRALAKNIQYF. The V call is TRBV7-2, the J call TRBJ2-4; D is unresolved. V lost 4 bases, J lost 0 bases, and 16 bases lay in between. The CDR3 has 17 residues. CDR1 and CDR2 from the germline V gene are SGHTA and FQGNSA.

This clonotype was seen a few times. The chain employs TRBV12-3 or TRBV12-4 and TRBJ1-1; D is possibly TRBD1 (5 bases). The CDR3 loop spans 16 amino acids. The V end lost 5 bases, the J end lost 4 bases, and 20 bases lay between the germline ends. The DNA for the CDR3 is TGTGCCAGCAGTCCCCCCCGCAAAGGAGGGGTCACTGAAGCTTTCTTT. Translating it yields CASSPPRKGGVTEAFF.